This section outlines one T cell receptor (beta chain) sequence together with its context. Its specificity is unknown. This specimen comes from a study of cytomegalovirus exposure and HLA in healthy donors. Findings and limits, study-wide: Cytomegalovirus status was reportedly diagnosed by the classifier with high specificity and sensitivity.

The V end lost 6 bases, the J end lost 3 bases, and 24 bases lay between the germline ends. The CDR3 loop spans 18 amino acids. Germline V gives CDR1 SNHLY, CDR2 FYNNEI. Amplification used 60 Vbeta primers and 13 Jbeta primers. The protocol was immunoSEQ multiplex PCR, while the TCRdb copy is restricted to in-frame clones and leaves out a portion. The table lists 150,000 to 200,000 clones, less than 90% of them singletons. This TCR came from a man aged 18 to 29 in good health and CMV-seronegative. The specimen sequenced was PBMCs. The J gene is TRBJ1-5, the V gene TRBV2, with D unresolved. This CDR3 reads CASRPSRRRSIFNQPQHF. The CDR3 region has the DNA TGTGCCAGCAGACCCAGCAGGCGTAGATCAATTTTCAATCAGCCCCAGCATTTT.